This TCR beta chain comes out of a study of immune heterogeneity within non-small cell lung tumors. Across the study: Histologically, several tumors were squamous cell carcinomas and approximately eleven were non-squamous carcinomas. The remaining 1 tumor was not otherwise specified. Study observations and caveats: Both recurring identical dominant CDR3 beta clonotypes and site-unique high-frequency clones were observed across tumor sites within a patient. The high-frequency T-cell receptor beta clonotypes mostly did not match up between individual patients.

It was with 32 V and 13 J primers that multiplex PCR amplified TCR beta CDR3. TCRdb ran MiXCR on the multiplex PCR reads and lists one entry per CDR3 protein. The table lists 4,000 to 5,000 distinct CDR3 sequences, 30% to 40% of them singletons, with under 25% in the top ten. Per sample, roughly 570 ng of bulk tumor genomic DNA was the template used. Taken during surgery, several biopsies per primary tumor were spaced as far apart as possible within the tumor mass. Those enrolled were patients newly diagnosed with untreated non-small cell lung cancer and undergoing curative surgery. Donors comprised newly diagnosed non-small cell lung cancer patients undergoing surgery with curative intent. Deletions cut 3 bases from V and 8 bases from J, with 12 bases between. CDR3 length equals 13 residues. This clonotype has only a few counts. Its antigen remains unidentified.

The receptor's source is a woman aged 45-59 years with non-small cell lung cancer. The chain is built from TRBV12-3 or TRBV12-4 and TRBJ2-3; D might be TRBD2 (6 bases). What was sequenced was lung tumor tissue. The CDR3 sequence: CASSLGGGGTQYF. Written as DNA, the CDR3 is TGTGCCAGCAGTTTGGGGGGTGGGGGTACGCAGTATTTT.